Following are 21 T cell receptor beta chains from one sample sequenced in a study of blood T cell repertoires in COVID-19. The method was immunoSEQ multiplex PCR; TCRdb's version includes in-frame clones alone and lacks a portion of them. The top ten clones hold about 4.1% of a sample with around 140,000 clones, around 89% of them seen once. Sequences were obtained from peripheral blood. The receptors were gathered from a man aged 55 to 70 with COVID-19, enrolled during active disease.

The genes are TRBV10-2 and TRBJ2-5, with D unresolved. CDR1 is WSHSY and CDR2 is SAAADI in the germline V gene. Trimming removed 4 bases from V and 4 bases from J, with 7 bases in between. The CDR3 runs 12 residues. The CDR3 sequence is CASSVSGETQYF. DNA for the CDR3: TGCGCCAGCAGTGTTTCGGGAGAGACCCAGTACTTC.

The chain employs TRBV27 and TRBJ2-2; possibly TRBD1 for D (6 bases). V shed 3 bases and J shed 4 bases, with 18 bases lying between them. The germline V gene has CDR1 MNHEY and CDR2 SMNVEV (reference sequence). The CDR3 has 17 amino acids. CDR3 sequence (DNA): TGTGCCAGCAGTTTGTTTGGGACACCTATTCCCACCGGGGAGCTGTTTTTT. It specifies CASSLFGTPIPTGELFF.

This sequence joins TRBV30 and TRBJ1-1; D unresolved. Germline V gives CDR1 GTSNPN, CDR2 SVGIG (reference sequence). The V and J ends lost 1 base and 4 bases respectively, with 4 bases between them. The CDR3 totals 11 residues. Written as DNA, the CDR3 is TGTGCCTGGAGTGGCAGCACTGAAGCTTTCTTT. It is translated as CAWSGSTEAFF. The whole variable domain, remainder taken from reference TRBV30 and TRBJ1-1, is SQTIHQWPATLVQPVGSPLSLECTVEGTSNPNLYWYRQAAGRGLQLLFYSVGIGQISSEVPQNLSASRPQDRQFILSSKKLLLSDSGFYLCAWSGSTEAFFGQGTRLTVV.

This chain joins TRBV10-3 and TRBJ1-1; 7 positions match TRBD1. This CDR3 is built from 19 residues. From germline, CDR1 is ENHRY and CDR2 SYGVKD. Trimming took 2 bases from V and 1 from J; bases not matched to a gene: 16. For the CDR3, the DNA is TGTGCCATCAGTGAGCCGTTGACAGGGAGGTGGGATGGGAACACTGAAGCTTTCTTT. Protein sequence: CAISEPLTGRWDGNTEAFF.

The rearrangement joins TRBV7-6 to TRBJ2-2, with 9 bases aligning to TRBD1. V dropped 1 base and J dropped 9; count of bases not matched to a gene: 6. Germline lookup yields CDR1 SGHVS and CDR2 FNYEAQ. This CDR3 region has 15 residues. The CDR3 region is CASSLDGTGIRELFF. DNA for the CDR3: TGTGCCAGCAGCTTAGATGGGACAGGGATCCGGGAGCTGTTTTTT.

This clone was detected only once. CDR3 coding DNA: TGCGCCAGCAGCTTACGGGGGAACACTGAAGCTTTCTTT. Translation: CASSLRGNTEAFF. This chain links TRBV5-1 with TRBJ1-1; D is undetermined. The CDR3 contains 13 residues. Germline values: CDR1 SGHRS, CDR2 YFSETQ. Trimming shortened V by 2 bases and J by 1 base, and 6 bases separated the two germline ends.

This clone was detected once. The chain joins TRBV28 to TRBJ2-2, with 8 nucleotides matching TRBD2. The V gene end was trimmed by 7 bases and the J gene end by 0 bases; junction bases not matched to a gene: 10. The germline V gene has CDR1 MDHEN and CDR2 SYDVKM. The CDR3 loop spans 17 amino acids. The chain's CDR3 is CASISAGGQTNTGELFF. The CDR3 DNA sequence: TGTGCCAGCATCTCCGCGGGGGGACAAACGAACACCGGGGAGCTGTTTTTT.

V gene TRBV2 combines with J gene TRBJ2-3; 12 nucleotides agree with TRBD1. The CDR3 covers 14 residues. CDR1 is SNHLY, CDR2 FYNNEI, per germline. Losses at the gene ends were 11 bases for V and 3 bases for J; bases not matched to a gene: 6. CDR3 loop: CAFGTGGFTDTQYF. The CDR3, as DNA: TGTGCCTTTGGGACAGGGGGCTTTACAGATACGCAGTATTTT.

CDR3 protein: CASSQELAGAIYEQYF. CDR3 DNA: TGCGCCAGCAGCCAAGAACTAGCGGGGGCCATCTACGAGCAGTACTTC. The chain is built from TRBV4-3 and TRBJ2-7, with 11 bases that match TRBD2. Per germline, CDR1 LGHNA and CDR2 YSLEER. Germline trimming cut 0 bases from V and 3 bases from J; bases unmatched to any gene: 4. This CDR3 has 16 residues.

The rearrangement links TRBV29-1 to TRBJ1-1; D perhaps matches TRBD1 (5 bases). Trimming cost V 4 bases and J 1 base, with 19 bases left between them. CDR3 size: 16 residues. Per the germline V gene, CDR1 is SQVTM and CDR2 is ANQGSEA. The CDR3 nucleotides read TGCAGCGTTGCCAACATTCGGGGGGAAGGGAACACTGAAGCTTTCTTT. The encoded protein is CSVANIRGEGNTEAFF.

The chain combines TRBV2 with TRBJ1-1, with 9 bases that match TRBD1. The CDR3 has 14 amino acids. J gave up 4 bases and V 7 bases, and 7 bases lay outside the gene matches. Germline lookup yields CDR1 SNHLY and CDR2 FYNNEI. The CDR3 nucleotides are TGTGCCAGCATGTCCGGGACAGGGTCCACTGAAGCTTTCTTT. As protein: CASMSGTGSTEAFF.

V gene TRBV6-1 combines with J gene TRBJ1-2; 8 bases fit TRBD1. V trimming: 1 base; J trimming: 8 bases; junction bases outside the gene matches: 12. This CDR3 is built from 16 residues. CDR1 is MNHNS, CDR2 SASEGT, per germline. The DNA of the CDR3 is TGTGCCAGCAGTGAAGAAGGAGGGAGACAGGGGTTCGGCTACACCTTC. It translates to CASSEEGGRQGFGYTF.

This chain links TRBV7-9 with TRBJ2-1, with TRBD2 matching 7 bases. Looked up from germline, CDR1 is SEHNR and CDR2 is FQNEAQ (reference sequence). V shed 3 bases and J 2 bases; nucleotides not matched to a gene: 4. This CDR3 has 15 amino acids. CDR3 DNA: TGTGCCAGCAGCTTGGCGGGGGTGACCTACAATGAGCAGTTCTTC. It specifies CASSLAGVTYNEQFF.

The chain combines TRBV28 with TRBJ1-5; TRBD1 matches 8 bases. The CDR3 has 14 residues. Germline values: CDR1 MDHEN, CDR2 SYDVKM. The V segment lost 2 bases and the J segment 8 bases; nucleotides outside the gene matches: 5. Here the CDR3 reads CASSLTQGEKPQHF. In DNA form, the CDR3 reads TGTGCCAGCAGTTTAACACAGGGGGAGAAGCCCCAGCATTTT.

The sample holds one count of this clone. This chain connects TRBV18 to TRBJ1-4; D call uncertain. Trimming took 6 bases from V and 8 from J, leaving 13 bases between them. The CDR3 runs 13 residues. Germline V gives CDR1 KGHSH, CDR2 LQKENI. The CDR3 coding sequence is TGTGCCAGCTCCCCGGACTTTAGGGAAAAACTGTTTTTT. This sequence encodes CASSPDFREKLFF.

The J gene is TRBJ1-1, the V gene TRBV7-2; TRBD1 might be the D (5 bases). Germline CDR1 SGHTA, CDR2 FQGNSA. CDR3 length: 14 residues. V shed 3 bases and J shed 1 base, with 9 bases lying between them. CDR3 bases: TGTGCCAGCAGCTTCTCGGGGGGGAACACTGAAGCTTTCTTT. Its protein product is CASSFSGGNTEAFF.

The chain employs TRBV3-1 (or the pseudogene TRBV3-2) and TRBJ1-4; D ambiguous. V gave up 4 bases and J gave up 8 bases, with 14 bases separating them. There are 14 residues in the CDR3. The V gene's germline CDR1 is LGHDT and CDR2 YNNKEL (reference sequence). The CDR3 loop is CASSPTRVKEKLFF. The CDR3 nucleotides are TGTGCCAGCAGCCCGACGCGGGTGAAGGAAAAACTGTTTTTT.

This sequence joins TRBV27 and TRBJ1-6; 9 nucleotides align to TRBD1. This CDR3 region has 20 residues. With 4 bases clipped from V and 0 bases from J, the junction kept 13 bases outside the gene matches. CDR1 is MNHEY, CDR2 SMNVEV, per germline (reference sequence). The CDR3 loop is CASSWGRGQGPSSYNSPLHF. The CDR3 nucleotides are TGTGCCAGCAGTTGGGGTAGAGGACAGGGGCCCAGCTCCTATAATTCACCCCTCCACTTT.

V and J are TRBV24-1 and TRBJ1-4, with 10 bases that match TRBD1. V trimming: 1 base; J trimming: 8 bases; junction bases outside the gene matches: 3. The CDR3 spans 15 residues. CDR1 and CDR2 (germline): KGHDR, SFDVKD. The CDR3 DNA is TGTGCCACCAGTGATTTAGACAGGGGGCTAGAAAAACTGTTTTTT. Translating it yields CATSDLDRGLEKLFF.

The chain is built from TRBV19 and TRBJ1-1, with a tentative D call TRBD1 (6 bases). CDR1 LNHDA and CDR2 SQIVND come from the germline V gene (reference sequence). V was shortened by 6 bases and J by 1 base, with 12 bases between the two germline ends. The CDR3 sequence is 14 residues long. This chain's CDR3 is CASSPQGRNTEAFF. The DNA of the CDR3 is TGTGCCAGTAGCCCCCAGGGGCGGAACACTGAAGCTTTCTTT.

CDR3 in DNA: TGTGCCAGCTCACCACTCGACAGGGATGGCTACACCTTC. This gives the protein CASSPLDRDGYTF. V gene TRBV18 combines with J gene TRBJ1-2; 7 bases fit TRBD1. V lost 1 base and J lost 6; bases outside the gene matches: 2. The CDR3 contains 13 residues. The germline V gene encodes CDR1 KGHSH and CDR2 LQKENI.